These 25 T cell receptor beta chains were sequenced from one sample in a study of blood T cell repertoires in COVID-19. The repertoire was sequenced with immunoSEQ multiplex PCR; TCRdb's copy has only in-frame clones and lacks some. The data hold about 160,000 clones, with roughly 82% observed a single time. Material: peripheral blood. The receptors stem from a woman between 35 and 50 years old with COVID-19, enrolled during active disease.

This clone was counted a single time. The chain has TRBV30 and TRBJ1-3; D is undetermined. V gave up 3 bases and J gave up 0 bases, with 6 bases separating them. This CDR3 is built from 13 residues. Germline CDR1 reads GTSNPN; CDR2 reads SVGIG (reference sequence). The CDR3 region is CAWSVDSGNTIYF. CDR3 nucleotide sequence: TGTGCCTGGAGCGTAGACTCTGGAAACACCATATATTTT.

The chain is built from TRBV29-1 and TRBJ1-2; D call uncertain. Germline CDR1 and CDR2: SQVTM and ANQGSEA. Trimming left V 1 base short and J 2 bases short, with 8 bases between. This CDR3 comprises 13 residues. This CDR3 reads CSVEGEENYGYTF. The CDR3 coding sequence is TGCAGCGTTGAAGGGGAGGAAAACTATGGCTACACCTTC.

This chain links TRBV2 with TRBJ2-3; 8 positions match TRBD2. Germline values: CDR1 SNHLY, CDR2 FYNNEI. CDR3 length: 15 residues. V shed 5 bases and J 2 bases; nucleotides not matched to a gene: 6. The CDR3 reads CASSFLAGPTDTQYF. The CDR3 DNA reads TGTGCCAGCAGTTTCCTAGCGGGCCCCACAGATACGCAGTATTTT.

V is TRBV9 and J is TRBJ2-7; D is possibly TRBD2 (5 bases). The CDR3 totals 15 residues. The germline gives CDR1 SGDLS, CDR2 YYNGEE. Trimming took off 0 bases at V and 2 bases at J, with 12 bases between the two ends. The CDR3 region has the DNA TGTGCCAGCAGCGTAGGGTCTAGCACAGCCTACGAGCAGTACTTC. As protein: CASSVGSSTAYEQYF.

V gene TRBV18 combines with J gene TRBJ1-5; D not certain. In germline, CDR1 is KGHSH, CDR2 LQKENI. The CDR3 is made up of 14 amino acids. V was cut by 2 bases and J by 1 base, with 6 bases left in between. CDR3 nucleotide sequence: TGTGCCAGCTCACCAGGGCTAAGCAATCAGCCCCAGCATTTT. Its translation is CASSPGLSNQPQHF.

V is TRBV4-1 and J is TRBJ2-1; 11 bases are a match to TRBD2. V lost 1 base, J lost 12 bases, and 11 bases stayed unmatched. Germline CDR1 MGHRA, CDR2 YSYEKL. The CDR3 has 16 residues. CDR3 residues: CASSQVLLTSGEGQFF. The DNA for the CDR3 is TGCGCCAGCAGCCAAGTTTTGTTGACTAGCGGGGAGGGGCAGTTCTTC.

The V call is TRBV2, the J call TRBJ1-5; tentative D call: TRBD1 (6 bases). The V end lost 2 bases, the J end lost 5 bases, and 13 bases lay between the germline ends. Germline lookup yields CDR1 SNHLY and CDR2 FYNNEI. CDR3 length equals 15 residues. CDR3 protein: CASSERVQGYQPQHF. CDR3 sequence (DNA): TGTGCCAGCAGTGAACGGGTACAGGGTTATCAGCCCCAGCATTTT.

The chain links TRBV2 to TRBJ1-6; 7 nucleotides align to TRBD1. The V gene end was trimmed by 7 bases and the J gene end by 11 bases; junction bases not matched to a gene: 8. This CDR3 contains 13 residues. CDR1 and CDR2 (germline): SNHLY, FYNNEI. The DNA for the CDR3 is TGTGCCAGCATGACAGGGAGTGTCACACCCCTCCACTTT. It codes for CASMTGSVTPLHF.

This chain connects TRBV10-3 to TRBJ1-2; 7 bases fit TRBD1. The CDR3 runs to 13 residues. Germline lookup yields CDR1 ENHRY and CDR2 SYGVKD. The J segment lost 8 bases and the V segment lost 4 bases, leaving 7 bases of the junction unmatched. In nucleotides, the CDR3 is TGTGCCATCAGTGGGGACAGCTCTCGAGGCTACACCTTC. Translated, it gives CAISGDSSRGYTF.

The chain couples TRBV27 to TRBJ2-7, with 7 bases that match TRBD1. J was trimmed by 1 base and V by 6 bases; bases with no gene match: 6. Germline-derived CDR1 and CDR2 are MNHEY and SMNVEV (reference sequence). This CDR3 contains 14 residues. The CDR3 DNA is TGTGCCAGCAGACCTTGGACAGGTTCCTACGAGCAGTACTTC. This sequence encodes CASRPWTGSYEQYF.

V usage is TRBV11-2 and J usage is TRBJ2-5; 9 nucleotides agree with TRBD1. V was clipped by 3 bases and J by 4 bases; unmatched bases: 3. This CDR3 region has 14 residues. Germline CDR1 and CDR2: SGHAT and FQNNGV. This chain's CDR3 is CASSFSGQGETQYF. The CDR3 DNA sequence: TGTGCCAGCAGCTTTTCGGGACAGGGAGAGACCCAGTACTTC.

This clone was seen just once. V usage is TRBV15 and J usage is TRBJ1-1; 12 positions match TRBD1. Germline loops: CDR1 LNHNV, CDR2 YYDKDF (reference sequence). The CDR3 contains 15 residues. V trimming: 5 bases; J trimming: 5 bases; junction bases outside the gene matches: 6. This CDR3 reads CATSGGTGGRTEAFF. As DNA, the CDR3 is TGTGCCACCAGCGGCGGGACAGGGGGCCGGACTGAAGCTTTCTTT.

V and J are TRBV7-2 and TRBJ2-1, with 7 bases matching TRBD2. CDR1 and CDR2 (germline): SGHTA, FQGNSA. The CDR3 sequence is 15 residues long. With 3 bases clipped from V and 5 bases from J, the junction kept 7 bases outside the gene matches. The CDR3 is CASSFGLAANNEQFF. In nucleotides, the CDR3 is TGTGCCAGCAGCTTCGGCCTAGCGGCAAACAATGAGCAGTTCTTC.

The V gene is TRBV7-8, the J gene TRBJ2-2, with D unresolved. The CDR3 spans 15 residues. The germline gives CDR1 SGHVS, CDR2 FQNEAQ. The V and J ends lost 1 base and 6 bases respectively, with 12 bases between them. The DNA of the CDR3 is TGTGCCAGCAGCTTAGACCTAGGTTTGTCCGGGGAGCTGTTTTTT. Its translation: CASSLDLGLSGELFF.

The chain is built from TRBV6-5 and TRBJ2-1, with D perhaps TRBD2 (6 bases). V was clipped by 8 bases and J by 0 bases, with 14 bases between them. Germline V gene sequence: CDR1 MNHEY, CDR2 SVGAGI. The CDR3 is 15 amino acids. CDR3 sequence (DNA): TGTGCCAGCGGGAGGAACTCCAACTCCTACAATGAGCAGTTCTTC. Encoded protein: CASGRNSNSYNEQFF.

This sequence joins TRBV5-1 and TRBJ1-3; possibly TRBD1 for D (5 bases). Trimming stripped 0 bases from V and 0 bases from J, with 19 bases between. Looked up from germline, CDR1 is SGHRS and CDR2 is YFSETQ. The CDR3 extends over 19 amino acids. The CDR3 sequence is CASSLVTTRAANSGNTIYF. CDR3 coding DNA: TGCGCCAGCAGCTTGGTCACGACCAGGGCCGCAAACTCTGGAAACACCATATATTTT. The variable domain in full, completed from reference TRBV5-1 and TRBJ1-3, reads KAGVTQTPRYLIKTRGQQVTLSCSPISGHRSVSWYQQTPGQGLQFLFEYFSETQRNKGNFPGRFSGRQFSNSRSEMNVSTLELGDSALYLCASSLVTTRAANSGNTIYFGEGSWLTVV.

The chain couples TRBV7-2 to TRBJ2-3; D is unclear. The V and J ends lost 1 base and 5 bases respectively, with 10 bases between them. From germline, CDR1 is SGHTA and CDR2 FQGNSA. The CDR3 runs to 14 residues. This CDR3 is CASSLGSLVDTQYF. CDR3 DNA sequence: TGTGCCAGCAGCTTAGGCAGTCTAGTAGATACGCAGTATTTT.

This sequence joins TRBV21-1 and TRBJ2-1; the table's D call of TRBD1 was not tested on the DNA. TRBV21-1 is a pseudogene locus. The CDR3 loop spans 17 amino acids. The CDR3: CASSKVPGTGGTNEQFF. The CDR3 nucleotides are TGTGCCAGCAGCAAAGTTCCCGGGACAGGGGGGACCAATGAGCAGTTCTTC.

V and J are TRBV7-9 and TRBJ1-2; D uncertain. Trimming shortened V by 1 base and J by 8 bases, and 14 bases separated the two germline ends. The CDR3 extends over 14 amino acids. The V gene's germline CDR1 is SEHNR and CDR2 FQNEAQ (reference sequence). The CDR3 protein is CASSLGRTTGGYTF. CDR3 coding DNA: TGTGCCAGCAGCTTAGGCCGCACCACGGGAGGCTACACCTTC.

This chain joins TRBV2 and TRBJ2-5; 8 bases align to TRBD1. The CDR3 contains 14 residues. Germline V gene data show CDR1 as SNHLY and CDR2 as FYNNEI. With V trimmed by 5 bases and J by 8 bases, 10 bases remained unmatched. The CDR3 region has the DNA TGTGCCAGCAGTCGACAGGGGACGGTGGAAACCCAGTACTTC. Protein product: CASSRQGTVETQYF.

Here the CDR3 reads CASSRTGGGRSGNTIYF. CDR3 DNA: TGCGCCAGCAGTCGAACAGGGGGCGGCCGCTCTGGAAACACCATATATTTT. The chain links TRBV10-1 to TRBJ1-3, with TRBD1 identical over 9 bases. V dropped 5 bases and J dropped 0; count of bases not matched to a gene: 8. CDR3 length: 17 residues. Germline lookup yields CDR1 WNHNN and CDR2 SYGVQD (reference sequence).

The CDR3 region is CASSSMRDGELFF. The CDR3 region has the DNA TGTGCCAGCAGTTCTATGCGGGACGGGGAGCTGTTTTTT. The chain links TRBV6-2 or TRBV6-3 to TRBJ2-2; TRBD2 might be the D (6 bases). The V gene lost 4 bases and the J gene lost 7 bases, with 10 bases spanning the gap. Germline V gene sequence: CDR1 MNHEY, CDR2 SVGEGT. The CDR3 spans 13 residues.

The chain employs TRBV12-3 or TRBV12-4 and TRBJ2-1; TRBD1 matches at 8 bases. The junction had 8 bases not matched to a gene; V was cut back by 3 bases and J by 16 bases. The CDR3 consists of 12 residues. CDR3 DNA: TGTGCCAGCAGTTTGGACAGGGTGGGTGGTTTCTTC. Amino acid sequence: CASSLDRVGGFF.

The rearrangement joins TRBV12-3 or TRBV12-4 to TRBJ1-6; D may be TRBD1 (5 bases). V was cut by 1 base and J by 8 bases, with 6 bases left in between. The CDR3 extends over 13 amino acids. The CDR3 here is CASSLGGDSPLHF. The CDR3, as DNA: TGTGCCAGCAGTTTAGGGGGGGATTCACCCCTCCACTTT.

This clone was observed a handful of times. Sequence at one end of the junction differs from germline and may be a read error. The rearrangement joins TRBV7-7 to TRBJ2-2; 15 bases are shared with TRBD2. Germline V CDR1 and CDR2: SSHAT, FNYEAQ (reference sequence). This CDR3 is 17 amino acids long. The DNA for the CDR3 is TGTGCTAGCAGCTGGGGACTAGCGGGAGGAGGCACCGGGGAGCTGTTTTTT. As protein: CASSWGLAGGGTGELFF.